This entry features one T cell receptor beta chain sequence. Its antigen is still unknown. The entry originates in a study of T cell responses to AZD1222 COVID-19 vaccine. Background on the study: Second doses that came at about 4 or about 12 weeks were put together. Findings and limits, study-wide: There were mostly white British donors and more females than males, and clonal diversity was possibly underestimated. Following two doses of AZD1222, Spike-specific TCR breadth and depth rose. Only a handful of people who got AZD1222 tested seropositive at baseline.

Clones were read by immunoSEQ multiplex PCR, and TCRdb kept only the in-frame ones, dropping some. Here the sample spans 100,000 to 150,000 clones, over 85% being singletons. CDR3 length: 13 residues. Unmatched junction bases numbered 7, after V lost 7 bases and J lost 4 bases. The germline gives CDR1 LNHDA, CDR2 SQIVND (reference sequence). V is TRBV19 and J is TRBJ2-7, with 7 bases aligning to TRBD2. The starting material was peripheral blood, obtained on day 0 of AZD1222 vaccination. This receptor was obtained from an adult in good health. This chain's CDR3 is CASKGGSFYEQYF. CDR3 nucleotide sequence: TGTGCCAGTAAGGGCGGGAGCTTTTACGAGCAGTACTTC.